This T cell receptor beta chain was retrieved from a study of CD8+CD57+ T cells in acquired aplastic anemia. Study-wide background: The average for DNA from sorted CD4+ and CD8+ cells was 3 to 3.5 ug.

For sequencing, patients were chosen who had shown expansion of CD8+CD57+ cells by flow cytometry. At blood sampling, none of the patients had yet received therapy. Trimming stripped 6 bases from V and 5 bases from J, with 10 bases between. The CDR3 extends over 12 amino acids. Germline lookup yields CDR1 SGHTA and CDR2 FQGNSA. The TCR beta profiling, which covered VDJ combination and CDR3 sequence, was carried out using genomic DNA as the template. TCRdb re-called the reads with MiXCR, one entry per CDR3 protein. Altogether 400,000 to 600,000 distinct CDR3 sequences are present, around 33% being singletons, with the ten largest covering 0.7% to 1%. This clonotype was seen repeatedly, ten times or more.

This clonotype was obtained from a human donor with aplastic anemia. The chain carries TRBV7-2 and TRBJ1-2; no clear D gene. The sample consisted of sorted CD4+, CD8+, or CD8+CD57+ T cells (not recorded which) from PBMCs. The CDR3 nucleotides read TGTGCCAGCAGGACGGACCGATATGGCTACACCTTC. Translation gives CASRTDRYGYTF.